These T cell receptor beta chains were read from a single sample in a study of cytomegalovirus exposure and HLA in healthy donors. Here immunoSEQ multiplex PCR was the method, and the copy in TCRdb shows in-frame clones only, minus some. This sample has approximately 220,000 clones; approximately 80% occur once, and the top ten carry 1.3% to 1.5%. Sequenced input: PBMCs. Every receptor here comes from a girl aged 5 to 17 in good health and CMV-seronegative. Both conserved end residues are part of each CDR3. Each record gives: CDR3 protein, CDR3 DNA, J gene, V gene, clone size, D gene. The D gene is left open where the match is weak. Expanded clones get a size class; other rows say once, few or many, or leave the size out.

CDR3aa: CASSLTGPDSPFNYGYTF
CDR3nt: TGTGCCAGCAGCTTAACGGGTCCGGACAGCCCGTTTAACTATGGCTACACCTTC
j_gene: TRBJ1-2
v_gene: TRBV7-9
abundance: -
d_gene: -

CDR3aa: CSARQGAVDSPLHF
CDR3nt: TGCAGCGCCCGACAGGGGGCTGTGGATTCACCCCTCCACTTT
j_gene: TRBJ1-6
v_gene: TRBV29-1
abundance: -
d_gene: TRBD1

CDR3aa: CATHMRDRVHGYTF
CDR3nt: TGTGCCACCCACATGAGGGACAGGGTTCATGGCTACACCTTC
j_gene: TRBJ1-2
v_gene: TRBV28
abundance: few
d_gene: TRBD1

CDR3aa: CASSLGTSGSHEQYF
CDR3nt: TGCGCCAGCAGCCTCGGGACTAGCGGGAGCCACGAGCAGTACTTC
j_gene: TRBJ2-7
v_gene: TRBV5-1
abundance: -
d_gene: TRBD2

CDR3aa: CASSLAWGEAYEQYF
CDR3nt: TGTGCCAGCAGCTTAGCTTGGGGGGAAGCCTACGAGCAGTACTTC
j_gene: TRBJ2-7
v_gene: TRBV7-2
abundance: -
d_gene: -

CDR3aa: CASSGRQGRTEAFF
CDR3nt: TGTGCCAGCAGTGGCCGACAGGGGAGGACTGAAGCTTTCTTT
j_gene: TRBJ1-1
v_gene: TRBV2
abundance: -
d_gene: TRBD1

CDR3aa: CASGAIRPGARIEPQHF
CDR3nt: TGCGCCAGCGGGGCGATCAGGCCAGGGGCCCGGATTGAGCCCCAGCATTTT
j_gene: TRBJ1-5
v_gene: TRBV5-1
abundance: once
d_gene: -

CDR3aa: CASSPRGEKLFF
CDR3nt: TGTGCCAGCAGTCCCAGGGGTGAAAAACTGTTTTTT
j_gene: TRBJ1-4
v_gene: TRBV6-5
abundance: -
d_gene: -

CDR3aa: CASSLIGTNTEAFF
CDR3nt: TGTGCCAGCAGCTTAATAGGGACTAACACTGAAGCTTTCTTT
j_gene: TRBJ1-1
v_gene: TRBV7-2
abundance: -
d_gene: -

CDR3aa: CATYPGQGAVGTGELFF
CDR3nt: TGTGCCACCTACCCGGGACAGGGGGCAGTTGGCACCGGGGAGCTGTTTTTT
j_gene: TRBJ2-2
v_gene: TRBV7-9
abundance: -
d_gene: TRBD1

CDR3aa: CASSGGTENTEAFF
CDR3nt: TGTGCCAGCTCAGGCGGGACAGAGAACACTGAAGCTTTCTTT
j_gene: TRBJ1-1
v_gene: TRBV18
abundance: -
d_gene: TRBD1

CDR3aa: CASGDSAGNTIYF
CDR3nt: TGTGCCAGCGGTGATTCGGCGGGGAACACCATATATTTT
j_gene: TRBJ1-3
v_gene: TRBV7-3
abundance: -
d_gene: -

CDR3aa: CASSPTQGRMNIQYF
CDR3nt: TGTGCCAGCTCACCAACACAGGGCCGGATGAACATTCAGTACTTC
j_gene: TRBJ2-4
v_gene: TRBV18
abundance: -
d_gene: -

CDR3aa: CASKERGIRTEAFF
CDR3nt: TGTGCCAGCAAAGAGAGGGGGATCCGGACTGAAGCTTTCTTT
j_gene: TRBJ1-1
v_gene: TRBV2
abundance: few
d_gene: -

CDR3aa: CASSAGGIAEAFF
CDR3nt: TGTGCCAGCAGTGCAGGGGGGATCGCTGAAGCTTTCTTT
j_gene: TRBJ1-1
v_gene: TRBV6-1
abundance: few
d_gene: TRBD1

CDR3aa: CASSTRQGANTGELFF
CDR3nt: TGTGCCAGCAGCACCCGACAGGGCGCGAACACCGGGGAGCTGTTTTTT
j_gene: TRBJ2-2
v_gene: TRBV27
abundance: -
d_gene: TRBD1

CDR3aa: CASSTRERGTGANVLTF
CDR3nt: TGTGCCAGTAGTACCCGGGAGCGGGGGACTGGGGCCAACGTCCTGACTTTC
j_gene: TRBJ2-6
v_gene: TRBV19
abundance: -
d_gene: TRBD2

CDR3aa: CASSSGREEGYTF
CDR3nt: TGTGCCAGCAGCAGCGGCCGGGAGGAGGGCTACACCTTC
j_gene: TRBJ1-2
v_gene: TRBV5-4
abundance: -
d_gene: -

CDR3aa: CASSATYQETQYF
CDR3nt: TGTGCCAGCAGCGCTACGTACCAAGAGACCCAGTACTTC
j_gene: TRBJ2-5
v_gene: TRBV7-3
abundance: -
d_gene: -

CDR3aa: CSSSLGSGGSLTSYEQYF
CDR3nt: TGTTCCAGCAGCTTAGGATCGGGGGGATCCCTCACCTCCTACGAGCAGTACTTC
j_gene: TRBJ2-7
v_gene: TRBV7-9
abundance: -
d_gene: TRBD2

CDR3aa: CATSRAPTRYGYTF
CDR3nt: TGTGCCACCAGCAGAGCCCCGACAAGATATGGCTACACCTTC
j_gene: TRBJ1-2
v_gene: TRBV15
abundance: -
d_gene: -

CDR3aa: CASQPEGASGYTF
CDR3nt: TGTGCCAGCCAACCTGAGGGCGCCAGTGGCTACACCTTC
j_gene: TRBJ1-2
v_gene: TRBV18
abundance: -
d_gene: -

CDR3aa: CASSPLAGAGEQYF
CDR3nt: TGCGCCAGCAGCCCATTAGCGGGAGCGGGCGAGCAGTACTTC
j_gene: TRBJ2-7
v_gene: TRBV5-1
abundance: -
d_gene: TRBD2

CDR3aa: CASSLVTGISGNTIYF
CDR3nt: TGTGCCAGCAGCTTAGTTACAGGAATCTCTGGAAACACCATATATTTT
j_gene: TRBJ1-3
v_gene: TRBV7-2
abundance: once
d_gene: -

CDR3aa: CASRRGFTSTDTQYF
CDR3nt: TGTGCCAGCCGTAGGGGGTTCACTAGCACAGATACGCAGTATTTT
j_gene: TRBJ2-3
v_gene: TRBV25-1
abundance: -
d_gene: -

CDR3aa: CASSRTGVSGYTF
CDR3nt: TGTGCCAGCAGTCGGACAGGGGTGTCGGGCTACACCTTC
j_gene: TRBJ1-2
v_gene: TRBV27
abundance: -
d_gene: TRBD1

CDR3aa: CASRPAGGNQFF
CDR3nt: TGTGCCAGTAGACCGGCAGGGGGGAATCAGTTCTTC
j_gene: TRBJ2-1
v_gene: TRBV19
abundance: -
d_gene: -

CDR3aa: CASSLNGQGRGYF
CDR3nt: TGTGCCAGCAGCTTAAACGGGCAGGGAAGGGGGTACTTC
j_gene: TRBJ2-7
v_gene: TRBV7-2
abundance: -
d_gene: -

CDR3aa: CASSLTTGGTEAFF
CDR3nt: TGCGCCAGCAGCTTGACGACAGGGGGCACTGAAGCTTTCTTT
j_gene: TRBJ1-1
v_gene: TRBV5-1
abundance: -
d_gene: TRBD1

CDR3aa: CASSVLPTGTGGTGELFF
CDR3nt: TGTGCCAGCAGCGTCTTACCCACCGGGACAGGGGGAACCGGGGAGCTGTTTTTT
j_gene: TRBJ2-2
v_gene: TRBV7-6
abundance: -
d_gene: TRBD1

CDR3aa: CAWSVRPGTEAFF
CDR3nt: TGTGCCTGGAGTGTGCGGCCGGGAACGGAAGCTTTCTTT
j_gene: TRBJ1-1
v_gene: TRBV30
abundance: -
d_gene: -

CDR3aa: CASSSTGASYNEQFF
CDR3nt: TGTGCCAGCAGCTCGACAGGGGCGTCCTACAATGAGCAGTTCTTC
j_gene: TRBJ2-1
v_gene: TRBV7-2
abundance: once
d_gene: TRBD1

CDR3aa: CASSLVKTGLGYNEQFF
CDR3nt: TGTGCCAGCAGTCTCGTAAAAACAGGGTTGGGCTACAATGAGCAGTTCTTC
j_gene: TRBJ2-1
v_gene: TRBV28
abundance: -
d_gene: -

CDR3aa: CASRLQGAFMNTEAFF
CDR3nt: TGTGCCAGTCGACTACAGGGGGCCTTCATGAACACTGAAGCTTTCTTT
j_gene: TRBJ1-1
v_gene: TRBV27
abundance: -
d_gene: TRBD1

CDR3aa: CASSTSGGSSYNEQFF
CDR3nt: TGTGCCAGTAGTACCTCTGGCGGGAGCTCCTACAATGAGCAGTTCTTC
j_gene: TRBJ2-1
v_gene: TRBV19
abundance: -
d_gene: TRBD2

CDR3aa: CASPPRGGNLYNEQFF
CDR3nt: TGTGCCAGCCCTCCCCGGGGCGGGAACCTCTACAATGAGCAGTTCTTC
j_gene: TRBJ2-1
v_gene: TRBV2
abundance: -
d_gene: -

CDR3aa: CASSAGQGNYGNTIYF
CDR3nt: TGTGCCAGCAGCGCAGGACAGGGAAACTACGGAAACACCATATATTTT
j_gene: TRBJ1-3
v_gene: TRBV7-8
abundance: -
d_gene: TRBD1

CDR3aa: CASSPKSAGANVLTF
CDR3nt: TGTGCCAGCTCACCAAAAAGCGCTGGGGCCAACGTCCTGACTTTC
j_gene: TRBJ2-6
v_gene: TRBV18
abundance: -
d_gene: -

CDR3aa: CASSQVPFRTGELFF
CDR3nt: TGTGCCAGCAGCCAGGTCCCCTTCCGGACCGGGGAGCTGTTTTTT
j_gene: TRBJ2-2
v_gene: TRBV14
abundance: -
d_gene: -

CDR3aa: CASSQGGYTGELFF
CDR3nt: TGTGCCAGCAGCCAGGGGGGTTACACCGGGGAGCTGTTTTTT
j_gene: TRBJ2-2
v_gene: TRBV9
abundance: -
d_gene: -

CDR3aa: CSVGGTSATSQYF
CDR3nt: TGCAGCGTTGGGGGGACTAGCGCAACGTCGCAGTACTTC
j_gene: TRBJ2-7
v_gene: TRBV29-1
abundance: -
d_gene: TRBD2

CDR3aa: CASSSTGSQKKELFF
CDR3nt: TGTGCCAGCAGTTCCACAGGGTCGCAGAAAAAGGAACTGTTTTTT
j_gene: TRBJ1-4
v_gene: TRBV28
abundance: -
d_gene: -

CDR3aa: CASSRDSGYEQYF
CDR3nt: TGTGCCAGCAGTCGGGATAGCGGATATGAGCAGTACTTC
j_gene: TRBJ2-7
v_gene: TRBV28
abundance: -
d_gene: -

CDR3aa: CASSSRTGVSLAPEAFF
CDR3nt: TGTGCCAGCAGTTCTCGAACAGGGGTTTCGCTCGCCCCTGAAGCTTTCTTT
j_gene: TRBJ1-1
v_gene: TRBV28
abundance: -
d_gene: TRBD1

CDR3aa: CARSPTVRVRDTEAFF
CDR3nt: TGTGCCAGAAGCCCGACGGTACGGGTTCGGGACACTGAAGCTTTCTTT
j_gene: TRBJ1-1
v_gene: TRBV5-3
abundance: -
d_gene: -

CDR3aa: CASTWDNLNTGELFF
CDR3nt: TGTGCCAGCACCTGGGACAACCTGAACACCGGGGAGCTGTTTTTT
j_gene: TRBJ2-2
v_gene: TRBV5-8
abundance: few
d_gene: -

CDR3aa: CASSLRRRPQYF
CDR3nt: TGTGCCAGCAGCCTGAGGAGGCGGCCCCAGTACTTC
j_gene: TRBJ2-5
v_gene: TRBV13
abundance: -
d_gene: -

CDR3aa: CASSLPGYGRGGYTF
CDR3nt: TGTGCCAGCAGTTTACCAGGGTATGGACGTGGTGGCTACACCTTC
j_gene: TRBJ1-2
v_gene: TRBV28
abundance: -
d_gene: -

CDR3aa: CASSLGLFAGYQETQYF
CDR3nt: TGTGCCAGCAGCTTAGGTTTGTTTGCGGGGTACCAAGAGACCCAGTACTTC
j_gene: TRBJ2-5
v_gene: TRBV11-2
abundance: -
d_gene: -

CDR3aa: CASSAPGTRRSNQPQHF
CDR3nt: TGTGCCAGCAGCGCACCCGGGACAAGAAGGAGCAATCAGCCCCAGCATTTT
j_gene: TRBJ1-5
v_gene: TRBV7-8
abundance: once
d_gene: -

CDR3aa: CATSRDLSDTPYEQYF
CDR3nt: TGTGCCACCAGCAGAGATCTCTCGGACACCCCCTACGAGCAGTACTTC
j_gene: TRBJ2-7
v_gene: TRBV15
abundance: -
d_gene: -

CDR3aa: CASSPRTGSSYEQYF
CDR3nt: TGTGCCAGCAGCCCTAGGACAGGGAGCTCCTACGAGCAGTACTTC
j_gene: TRBJ2-7
v_gene: TRBV7-8
abundance: -
d_gene: TRBD1

CDR3aa: CASSIKGSGGINEQFF
CDR3nt: TGTGCCAGTAGTATAAAGGGCTCAGGAGGGATCAATGAGCAGTTCTTC
j_gene: TRBJ2-1
v_gene: TRBV19
abundance: -
d_gene: -

CDR3aa: CAWSARRQPQHF
CDR3nt: TGTGCCTGGAGCGCCAGGCGCCAGCCCCAGCATTTT
j_gene: TRBJ1-5
v_gene: TRBV30
abundance: -
d_gene: -

CDR3aa: CASSPGQVLDQPQHF
CDR3nt: TGTGCCAGCTCACCCGGACAGGTCCTTGATCAGCCCCAGCATTTT
j_gene: TRBJ1-5
v_gene: TRBV18
abundance: -
d_gene: TRBD1

CDR3aa: CASSRDRYEQYF
CDR3nt: TGCGCCAGCAGCCGGGACAGGTACGAGCAGTACTTC
j_gene: TRBJ2-7
v_gene: TRBV5-1
abundance: -
d_gene: TRBD1